This entry lists 15 T cell receptor beta chains sequenced from one sample in a study of blood T cells in healthy people across ages. PCR was performed a second time for 7 to 11 cycles using a sample-barcoded 5' primer and a J-beta primer mix. TCRdb re-derived calls from the 5' RACE reads in MiXCR, one entry per CDR3 protein. The table records around 1,000,000 distinct CDR3 sequences, 20% to 25% of them present only once. The same data also went into a second study, on T cells of mothers and their children.

Source material: blood. Source of these receptors: a girl under 10 years old in good health.

This chain uses TRBV20-1 with TRBJ1-2; TRBD1 matches 10 bases. Germline values: CDR1 DFQATT, CDR2 SNEGSKA (reference sequence). J lost 4 bases, V lost 1 base, and 3 bases had no gene match. CDR3 size: 14 residues. DNA of the CDR3: TGCAGTGCTAGAGTGACAGGGGGCTTCTATGGCTACACCTTC. It translates to CSARVTGGFYGYTF.

The CDR3 DNA is TGCAGCGTTGTAGAAGTGGGCCAGGAAAGTTACGAGCAGTACTTC. Translating gives CSVVEVGQESYEQYF. The V gene is TRBV29-1, the J gene TRBJ2-7; D unresolved. Germline V gene data show CDR1 as SQVTM and CDR2 as ANQGSEA. The length of the CDR3 is 15 residues. Trimming cost V 4 bases and J 4 bases, with 20 bases left between them.

This chain connects TRBV12-3 or TRBV12-4 to TRBJ2-2, with D possibly matching TRBD1 (6 bases). The CDR3 loop spans 12 amino acids. The V end lost 2 bases, the J end lost 15 bases, and 13 bases lay between the germline ends. The CDR3 nucleotides are TGTGCCAGCAGTTTAAGTACAGGGTCGGTGTTTTTT. Its protein product is CASSLSTGSVFF.

The chain is built from TRBV9 and TRBJ2-6, with no clear D. The germline CDR1 and CDR2 sequences are SGDLS and YYNGEE. The CDR3 totals 15 residues. V was trimmed by 0 bases and J by 2 bases, leaving 6 bases between them. The CDR3 sequence is CASSVDSPGANVLTF. CDR3 coding DNA: TGTGCCAGCAGCGTAGATAGCCCTGGGGCCAACGTCCTGACTTTC.

This clonotype has a handful of counts. Relative to the germline gene, one junction end is altered; a read error may explain this. The genes are TRBV6-6 and TRBJ1-5; the D is unclear. CDR1 and CDR2 (germline): MNHNY, SVGAGI (reference sequence). The CDR3 runs 15 residues. In nucleotides, the CDR3 is TGCGCCAGCAGTCCCCCACTAAGGTGGGATCAGCCCCAGCATTTT. It encodes CASSPPLRWDQPQHF.

This clonotype was counted once. Germline and junction disagree at one end, which may indicate a read error. The genes are TRBV11-1 and TRBJ2-6, with TRBD2 identical over 7 bases. From germline, CDR1 is SGHAT and CDR2 FQDESV (reference sequence). The length of the CDR3 is 22 residues. DNA of the CDR3: TGTGCCAGCAGCTCCTCACGTAGGTTTACGGAAGGCGGGAGTGGTGGGGCCGACGTCCTGACTTTC. Its protein product is CASSSSRRFTEGGSGGADVLTF.

This clonotype appeared a few times. This CDR3 is CASSQTSTGGVDTQYF. CDR3 DNA sequence: TGTGCCAGCAGCCAAACCTCGACAGGGGGCGTGGATACGCAGTATTTT. This rearrangement joins TRBV3-1 to TRBJ2-3, with 10 bases fitting TRBD1. CDR1 is LGHDT and CDR2 is YNNKEL in the germline V gene (reference sequence). This CDR3 has 16 residues. The trim removed 2 bases at V and 6 bases at J, leaving 8 bases unmatched.

The J gene is TRBJ2-5, the V gene TRBV29-1, with 10 nucleotides matching TRBD2. Germline loops: CDR1 SQVTM, CDR2 ANQGSEA. CDR3 length: 15 amino acids. V dropped 4 bases and J dropped 1; count of bases not matched to a gene: 6. CDR3 DNA sequence: TGCAGCGTTGTACCTAGCGGGGGCCGCCAAGAGACCCAGTACTTC. Translation gives CSVVPSGGRQETQYF.

This rearrangement joins TRBV28 to TRBJ1-5; 9 bases agree with TRBD1. This CDR3 comprises 14 residues. Germline loops: CDR1 MDHEN, CDR2 SYDVKM. The V and J ends lost 7 bases and 4 bases, in that order; junction bases with no gene match: 5. CDR3 residues: CASTGQGWNQPQHF. Here the CDR3 DNA reads TGTGCCAGCACCGGACAGGGGTGGAATCAGCCCCAGCATTTT.

This clonotype was seen more than once but under ten times. A read error may account for a junction end that differs from germline. The rearrangement uses TRBV27 and TRBJ1-6; D uncertain. In germline, CDR1 is MNHEY, CDR2 SMNVEV (reference sequence). The CDR3 is 12 residues long. CDR3 nucleotides: TGTGCCAGCAGTTCCAGCGGTTCACCCTTCCACTTT. Its protein is CASSSSGSPFHF.

V gene TRBV4-3 combines with J gene TRBJ1-2, with D possibly being TRBD1 (6 bases). CDR1 is LGHNA and CDR2 is YSLEER in the germline V gene. The V and J ends lost 0 bases and 7 bases respectively, with 12 bases between them. This CDR3 has 14 residues. The CDR3 sequence is CASSQDRGSVGYTF. For the CDR3, the DNA is TGCGCCAGCAGCCAAGACAGGGGATCGGTTGGCTACACCTTC.

This clonotype has only a few counts. The gene calls are TRBV6-2 or TRBV6-3 and TRBJ2-5; D may be TRBD1 (5 bases). Germline CDR1 is MNHEY and CDR2 is SVGEGT. V was trimmed by 5 bases and J by 1 base, leaving 23 bases between them. This CDR3 is built from 18 residues. CDR3 protein: CASSDPTDSATTQETQYF. The CDR3 region has the DNA TGTGCCAGCAGTGATCCGACAGATTCCGCTACTACCCAAGAGACCCAGTACTTC.

This clonotype was picked up a small number of times. The chain links TRBV7-3 to TRBJ2-7; 7 nucleotides match TRBD2. The J call is uncertain, as TRBJ2-1 better fits the DNA end. Germline V lookup: CDR1 SGHTA, CDR2 FQGTGA. The length of the CDR3 is 15 residues. The DNA of the CDR3 is TGTGCCAGCAGCACGGGACTACGCGGACTCAATGAGCAGTTCTTC. This sequence encodes CASSTGLRGLNEQFF.

This clonotype was counted a single time. This chain joins TRBV28 and TRBJ2-5, with 7 bases matching TRBD1. CDR1 and CDR2 from the germline V gene are MDHEN and SYDVKM. This CDR3 has 19 amino acids. V lost 10 bases and J lost 3; bases outside the gene matches: 26. The CDR3 bases are TGTGCCATACCGGCACAGGGGAAGACGTGGCTCGGAGGAAAAGAGACCCAGTACTTC. The encoded protein is CAIPAQGKTWLGGKETQYF.

The chain joins TRBV4-3 to TRBJ2-5, with a possible D match to TRBD2 (5 bases). The DNA end is a closer match to TRBJ2-1, so the J assignment may be wrong. CDR3 size: 19 residues. Looked up from germline, CDR1 is LGHNA and CDR2 is YSLEER. The CDR3 region has the DNA TGCGCCAGCAGCCAAGATTTGGTGAGAGCTAGCCCTAAAGCAAATGAGCAGTTCTTC. This sequence encodes CASSQDLVRASPKANEQFF.